The 31 T cell receptor beta chains in this list originate from one sample, sequenced in a study of blood T cell repertoires in COVID-19. Sequencing was performed with immunoSEQ multiplex PCR; in TCRdb, only in-frame clones are kept and a portion is missing. Of tens of thousands of clones listed, 70% to 90% are singletons. The sequenced sample consisted of peripheral blood. These receptors originate from a man aged 45-65 years with COVID-19, enrolled during active disease.

The genes are TRBV10-3 and TRBJ1-1; D remains unclear. There are 13 residues in the CDR3. V shed 3 bases and J shed 6 bases, with 11 bases lying between them. Germline V gene sequence: CDR1 ENHRY, CDR2 SYGVKD. CDR3 in DNA: TGTGCCATCAGTGAAGTAGGGAGTTCTGAAGCTTTCTTT. Its translation is CAISEVGSSEAFF.

The J gene is TRBJ2-5, the V gene TRBV24-1; TRBD1 agrees at 10 bases. The length of the CDR3 is 15 residues. After removal of 4 bases from V and 4 bases from J, the junction contained 5 bases not matched to a gene. Germline V CDR1 and CDR2: KGHDR, SFDVKD. CDR3 residues: CATSDPGQGGETQYF. CDR3 coding DNA: TGTGCCACCAGTGACCCCGGACAGGGGGGAGAGACCCAGTACTTC.

The genes are TRBV11-3 and TRBJ2-3, with 7 bases aligning to TRBD2. This CDR3 contains 15 residues. CDR1 is SGHNT and CDR2 is YENEEA in the germline V gene. J gave up 2 bases and V 4 bases, and 6 bases lay outside the gene matches. The chain's CDR3 is CASSSPGLPTDTQYF. The CDR3 nucleotides are TGTGCCAGCAGCTCCCCGGGACTACCCACAGATACGCAGTATTTT.

The chain has TRBV5-1 and TRBJ1-6, with D possibly matching TRBD1 (5 bases). Germline V gene data show CDR1 as SGHRS and CDR2 as YFSETQ. The CDR3 is 15 amino acids. V lost 4 bases and J lost 5, with 13 bases in between. The CDR3 is CASSPSGSDNSPLHF. The DNA for the CDR3 is TGCGCCAGCAGCCCCTCAGGGTCCGATAATTCACCCCTCCACTTT.

The chain links TRBV2 to TRBJ1-1; the match to TRBD1 covers 7 bases. The germline V gene has CDR1 SNHLY and CDR2 FYNNEI. Trimming took 5 bases from V and 11 from J; bases not matched to a gene: 5. This CDR3 contains 11 residues. The CDR3 region has the DNA TGTGCCAGCAGTTACAGGGGAGCGGCTTTCTTT. Translated, it gives CASSYRGAAFF.

This chain connects TRBV6-1 to TRBJ1-1, with D possibly matching TRBD1 (5 bases). The CDR3 consists of 13 residues. V lost 7 bases and J 6 bases, leaving 15 bases between the germline ends. The germline gives CDR1 MNHNS, CDR2 SASEGT. DNA for the CDR3: TGTGCCAGCACAGGACCGCAGGGCCCTGAAGCTTTCTTT. Protein sequence: CASTGPQGPEAFF.

This clone has a single count. V gene TRBV9 combines with J gene TRBJ2-1, with 11 bases matching TRBD1. V shed 2 bases, J shed 3 bases, and the junction held 1 base outside the gene matches. There are 15 residues in the CDR3. The germline CDR1 and CDR2 sequences are SGDLS and YYNGEE. The CDR3 loop reads CASSVGTGGYNEQFF. The CDR3 bases are TGTGCCAGCAGCGTGGGGACAGGGGGCTACAATGAGCAGTTCTTC. Full variable domain (rest looked up from reference TRBV9 and TRBJ2-1): DSGVTQTPKHLITATGQRVTLRCSPRSGDLSVYWYQQSLDQGLQFLIQYYNGEERAKGNILERFSAQQFPDLHSELNLSSLELGDSALYFCASSVGTGGYNEQFFGPGTRLTVL.

This chain connects TRBV10-3 to TRBJ1-5, with D possibly TRBD1 on 5 matching bases. The CDR3 totals 12 residues. Deletions cut 10 bases from V and 1 base from J, with 8 bases between. Germline V gene lookup returns CDR1 ENHRY and CDR2 SYGVKD. The CDR3 sequence: CATGGSNQPQHF. The CDR3 DNA follows: TGTGCCACCGGGGGGAGCAATCAGCCCCAGCATTTT.

This chain joins TRBV6-5 and TRBJ1-2; weak D call: TRBD1 (5 bases). From germline, CDR1 is MNHEY and CDR2 SVGAGI. The CDR3 extends over 16 amino acids. V was trimmed by 2 bases and J by 7 bases, leaving 20 bases between them. This CDR3 reads CASSYTALGGTGGYTF. DNA for the CDR3: TGTGCCAGCAGTTACACCGCCCTGGGAGGGACTGGTGGCTACACCTTC.

This chain uses TRBV3-1 (or the pseudogene TRBV3-2) with TRBJ2-7; 7 bases map to TRBD1. V trimming: 1 base; J trimming: 6 bases; junction bases outside the gene matches: 12. CDR1 and CDR2 (germline): LGHDT, YNNKEL (reference sequence). The CDR3 totals 16 residues. CDR3 in DNA: TGTGCCAGCAGCCAAGCCAGTCTTATGGCAGGGGGCGAGCAGTACTTC. Residues: CASSQASLMAGGEQYF.

V is TRBV7-6 and J is TRBJ1-3, with 8 bases matching TRBD1. There are 16 residues in the CDR3. V lost 1 base to trimming and J lost 2 bases; unmatched junction nucleotides: 4. Germline V gene data show CDR1 as SGHVS and CDR2 as FNYEAQ. This CDR3 is CASSLGQGAAGNTIYF. CDR3 nucleotide sequence: TGTGCCAGCAGCTTAGGGCAGGGGGCCGCTGGAAACACCATATATTTT. The whole variable domain, remainder taken from reference TRBV7-6 and TRBJ1-3, is GAGVSQSPRYKVTKRGQDVALRCDPISGHVSLYWYRQALGQGPEFLTYFNYEAQQDKSGLPNDRFSAERPEGSISTLTIQRTEQRDSAMYRCASSLGQGAAGNTIYFGEGSWLTVV.

This clone was detected only once. The V gene is TRBV7-6, the J gene TRBJ2-5; 13 nucleotides match TRBD2. The V gene's germline CDR1 is SGHVS and CDR2 FNYEAQ. V was clipped by 4 bases and J by 3 bases; unmatched bases: 5. This CDR3 comprises 16 residues. The CDR3 DNA reads TGTGCCAGCAGCTCTCCGACTAGCGGGGGGAAAGAGACCCAGTACTTC. It codes for CASSSPTSGGKETQYF.

The V gene is TRBV29-1, the J gene TRBJ1-3, with D tentatively TRBD1 (6 bases). Germline CDR1 reads SQVTM; CDR2 reads ANQGSEA. CDR3 length: 13 amino acids. Trimming took off 3 bases at V and 8 bases at J, with 14 bases between the two ends. The CDR3 is CSVDQTGEDTIYF. Written as DNA, the CDR3 is TGCAGCGTTGACCAGACAGGAGAAGACACCATATATTTT.

The chain has TRBV18 and TRBJ1-1, with D perhaps TRBD1 (5 bases). Germline CDR1 reads KGHSH; CDR2 reads LQKENI. The CDR3 has 14 amino acids. V shed 3 bases and J shed 6 bases, with 14 bases lying between them. CDR3: CASSPGGHKPEAFF. For the CDR3, the DNA is TGTGCCAGCTCACCGGGGGGTCATAAACCTGAAGCTTTCTTT. The variable domain in full, with the rest retrieved from reference TRBV18 and TRBJ1-1, is NAGVMQNPRHLVRRRGQEARLRCSPMKGHSHVYWYRQLPEEGLKFMVYLQKENIIDESGMPKERFSAEFPKEGPSILRIQQVVRGDSAAYFCASSPGGHKPEAFFGQGTRLTVV.

CDR3 region: CASSLGPVGVSTDTQYF. The CDR3 region has the DNA TGTGCCAGCTCACTCGGACCGGTCGGGGTTAGCACAGATACGCAGTATTTT. The chain uses TRBV18 and TRBJ2-3, with a possible D match to TRBD2 (5 bases). The CDR3 runs 17 residues. The germline V gene encodes CDR1 KGHSH and CDR2 LQKENI. Trimming pared 4 bases from V and 0 bases from J, leaving 17 bases between.

This clone was detected only a few times. This chain uses TRBV18 with TRBJ2-7; no reliable D call. CDR3 length equals 14 residues. The germline V gene encodes CDR1 KGHSH and CDR2 LQKENI. Trimming stripped 2 bases from V and 5 bases from J, with 13 bases between. The CDR3 loop reads CASSPVPNSHEQYF. CDR3 nucleotides: TGTGCCAGCTCACCAGTCCCCAACAGCCACGAGCAGTACTTC.

This clone was found once. This chain links TRBV7-2 with TRBJ1-1; TRBD1 matches at 7 bases. V dropped 5 bases and J dropped 1; count of bases not matched to a gene: 7. The CDR3 is 15 residues long. From germline, CDR1 is SGHTA and CDR2 FQGNSA. CDR3 in amino acids: CASSQRQGRNTEAFF. CDR3 in DNA: TGTGCCAGCAGCCAACGACAGGGACGGAACACTGAAGCTTTCTTT.

V and J are TRBV7-3 and TRBJ2-7, with a weak D call TRBD1 (6 bases). The germline CDR1 and CDR2 sequences are SGHTA and FQGTGA. V was trimmed by 2 bases and J by 3 bases, leaving 8 bases between them. The CDR3 contains 13 residues. For the CDR3, the DNA is TGTGCCAGCAGCTTAGGACAGAACTACGAGCAGTACTTC. Its translation is CASSLGQNYEQYF. The full variable domain, completed using reference TRBV7-3 and TRBJ2-7, is GAGVSQTPSNKVTEKGKYVELRCDPISGHTALYWYRQSLGQGPEFLIYFQGTGAADDSGLPNDRFFAVRPEGSVSTLKIQRTERGDSAVYLCASSLGQNYEQYFGPGTRLTVT.

V is TRBV29-1 and J is TRBJ1-1; possibly TRBD1 for D (5 bases). Germline loops: CDR1 SQVTM, CDR2 ANQGSEA. V was clipped by 6 bases and J by 1 base, with 9 bases between them. CDR3 length: 12 residues. The chain's CDR3 is CSVGTSNTEAFF. Written as DNA, the CDR3 is TGCAGCGTCGGGACTTCGAACACTGAAGCTTTCTTT.

This chain connects TRBV30 to TRBJ2-7; perhaps TRBD1 as D (5 bases). CDR1 is GTSNPN, CDR2 SVGIG, per germline (reference sequence). This CDR3 is built from 16 residues. V was pared by 2 bases and J by 1 base, with 18 bases between. CDR3 DNA: TGTGCCTGGAGTCCGCCCAGGGCTGGAGCATCCTACGAGCAGTACTTC. As protein: CAWSPPRAGASYEQYF.

Only a few counts were recorded for this clone. The chain is built from TRBV11-2 and TRBJ2-1; weak D call: TRBD2 (6 bases). This CDR3 region has 15 residues. V was clipped by 4 bases and J by 0 bases, with 10 bases between them. Germline lookup yields CDR1 SGHAT and CDR2 FQNNGV. CDR3 region: CASSSGGLSYNEQFF. CDR3 sequence (DNA): TGTGCCAGCAGCTCCGGGGGACTCTCCTACAATGAGCAGTTCTTC.

This clone was recorded once. The CDR3 region has the DNA TGTGCCAGCAGTTTATATGGACAGCAAGCTTTCTTT. This codes for CASSLYGQQAFF. The rearrangement links TRBV28 to TRBJ1-1, with D perhaps matching TRBD1 (6 bases). V lost 1 base and J lost 9, with 9 bases in between. Germline-derived CDR1 and CDR2 are MDHEN and SYDVKM. The CDR3 spans 12 residues. Drawing the rest from reference TRBV28 and TRBJ1-1, the complete variable domain is DVKVTQSSRYLVKRTGEKVFLECVQDMDHENMFWYRQDPGLGLRLIYFSYDVKMKEKGDIPEGYSVSREKKERFSLILESASTNQTSMYLCASSLYGQQAFFGQGTRLTVV.

This chain links TRBV9 with TRBJ1-4, with 10 bases fitting TRBD1. The CDR3 extends over 17 amino acids. V gave up 4 bases and J gave up 8 bases; unmatched junction bases: 14. In germline, CDR1 is SGDLS, CDR2 YYNGEE. CDR3 residues: CASSTPGQGGSLEKLFF. DNA for the CDR3: TGTGCCAGCAGCACCCCAGGACAGGGGGGAAGTTTAGAAAAACTGTTTTTT. The whole variable domain, filled in from reference TRBV9 and TRBJ1-4, reads DSGVTQTPKHLITATGQRVTLRCSPRSGDLSVYWYQQSLDQGLQFLIQYYNGEERAKGNILERFSAQQFPDLHSELNLSSLELGDSALYFCASSTPGQGGSLEKLFFGSGTQLSVL.

The J gene is TRBJ1-2, the V gene TRBV5-4; tentative D call: TRBD1 (5 bases). The CDR3 loop spans 14 amino acids. The V gene's germline CDR1 is SGHNT and CDR2 YYREEE (reference sequence). V shed 0 bases and J shed 4 bases, with 10 bases lying between them. The CDR3 sequence is CASSLGDQGYGYTF. For the CDR3, the DNA is TGTGCCAGCAGCTTGGGCGACCAGGGCTATGGCTACACCTTC.

A word on this clone: A read error may produce the germline difference seen at one junction end. This chain joins TRBV3-1 (or the pseudogene TRBV3-2) and TRBJ1-2; D is possibly TRBD1 (6 bases). The CDR3 is made up of 14 amino acids. Germline V lookup: CDR1 LGHDT, CDR2 YNNKEL (reference sequence). The CDR3 region is CASSPAGAKYGYTF. DNA of the CDR3: TGTGCCAGCAGCCCCGCGGGGGCTAAGTATGGCTACACCTTC.

The chain has TRBV5-1 and TRBJ2-6, with TRBD1 matching 7 bases. The CDR3 spans 19 residues. Trimming removed 2 bases from V and 1 base from J; junction bases left unmatched: 12. Germline values: CDR1 SGHRS, CDR2 YFSETQ. CDR3 amino acids: CASSLSSGTANSGANVLTF. DNA of the CDR3: TGCGCCAGCAGCTTAAGCTCCGGGACAGCGAATTCTGGGGCCAACGTCCTGACTTTC.

The chain uses TRBV27 and TRBJ2-7; 7 positions agree with TRBD1. After removal of 3 bases from V and 2 bases from J, the junction contained 1 base not matched to a gene. This CDR3 has 13 residues. Germline CDR1 MNHEY, CDR2 SMNVEV (reference sequence). CDR3 amino acids: CASSFGQAYEQYF. In DNA, the CDR3 is TGTGCCAGCAGTTTTGGACAGGCCTACGAGCAGTACTTC.

The V and J genes are TRBV5-8 and TRBJ2-5, with TRBD2 identical over 13 bases. Germline-derived CDR1 and CDR2 are SGHTS and YDEGEE. The CDR3 is 14 amino acids. J was trimmed by 4 bases and V by 4 bases; bases with no gene match: 1. This CDR3 is CASSRTSGGETQYF. The CDR3 bases are TGTGCCAGCAGCAGGACTAGCGGGGGAGAGACCCAGTACTTC.

This clone was recorded once. The J gene is TRBJ1-6, the V gene TRBV9, with D tentatively TRBD1 (5 bases). CDR3 length: 15 residues. The germline V gene encodes CDR1 SGDLS and CDR2 YYNGEE. V was trimmed by 3 bases and J by 9 bases, leaving 16 bases between them. DNA of the CDR3: TGTGCCAGCAGCGCCCACCTACAGGCGACTTCACCCCTCCACTTT. It specifies CASSAHLQATSPLHF. Drawing the rest from reference TRBV9 and TRBJ1-6, the complete variable domain is DSGVTQTPKHLITATGQRVTLRCSPRSGDLSVYWYQQSLDQGLQFLIQYYNGEERAKGNILERFSAQQFPDLHSELNLSSLELGDSALYFCASSAHLQATSPLHFGNGTRLTVT.

This clone was observed once. CDR3 sequence reads: CSVGGRVYGYTF. The CDR3 DNA reads TGCAGCGTTGGGGGGCGAGTCTATGGCTACACCTTC. The chain employs TRBV29-1 and TRBJ1-2, with a weak D call TRBD1 (6 bases). CDR1 and CDR2 from the germline V gene are SQVTM and ANQGSEA. The CDR3 is made up of 12 amino acids. V lost 4 bases and J lost 4, with 10 bases in between.

The V and J genes are TRBV6-2 or TRBV6-3 and TRBJ2-3, with a tentative D call TRBD2 (6 bases). Deletions cut 5 bases from V and 3 bases from J, with 18 bases between. Germline assignment: CDR1 MNHEY and CDR2 SVGEGT. The CDR3 is made up of 16 amino acids. CDR3 in amino acids: CASSQPGLGMTDTQYF. As DNA, the CDR3 is TGTGCCAGCAGTCAGCCGGGACTCGGCATGACAGATACGCAGTATTTT.